This TCR beta chain appears in the sequencing data of a study of OX40 agonist ivuxolimab in advanced cancers. Overall study: The study gave patients intravenous ivuxolimab at 0.01 to 10 mg/kg every 2 weeks. Prior anti-PD-1, anti-PD-L1 or anti-CTLA-4 therapy was allowed; 35% to 40% had some. Whole-study results and caveats: CD4+ and CD8+ T cells in blood underwent clonal expansion by week 6 at 0.1 to 3.0 mg/kg.

The CDR3 covers 16 residues. Per the germline V gene, CDR1 is SEHNR and CDR2 is FQNEAQ (reference sequence). V lost 5 bases, J lost 2 bases, and 15 bases lay in between. Baseline was the first blood sampling point, followed by cycle 4 day 1 and cycle 7 day 1. This clone was seen only once. Its matching antigen is unknown. Assay: immunoSEQ multiplex PCR; the TCRdb copy retains only in-frame clones and omits some. The sample has about 28,000 clones; roughly 80% are singletons. The gene calls are TRBV7-9 and TRBJ1-4; maybe TRBD1 (5 bases). The sequences come from CD4+ or CD8+ T cells sorted from blood, collected in a trial of the OX40 agonist ivuxolimab. The clonotype originates from an adult with an advanced solid tumor such as melanoma, head and neck, liver or kidney cancer. Written as DNA, the CDR3 is TGTGCCAGCAGCGGGGGAACTGGCTGGACTAATGAAAAACTGTTTTTT. This encodes CASSGGTGWTNEKLFF.